This TCR beta chain was recovered during a study of regulatory T cells in long-lasting Graves disease. The study, taken as a whole, reports: Segments TRBV28, TRBJ1-2 and TRBJ2-5 showed preferential usage in persistent disease.

The time point: persistent/refractory GD, antithyroid drugs over 5 years with positive TRAb. Extracted PBMC RNA gave rise to the TCR library. As for this clonotype: Antigen specificity is unknown.

The CDR3 is 15 residues long. The V gene lost 0 bases and the J gene lost 11 bases, with 19 bases spanning the gap. CDR1 is SQVTM and CDR2 is ANQGSEA in the germline V gene. Both iRepertoire HTBI primers and Arm-PCR of CDR3 regions were used to build the TCR beta libraries. From the multiplex PCR reads, TCRdb called clonotypes with MiXCR, one entry per CDR3 protein. The data hold 350,000 to 450,000 distinct CDR3 sequences, with around a fifth observed a single time. This chain uses TRBV29-1 with TRBJ1-4, with no clear D. The receptor's source is a female donor with Graves disease. The source material was peripheral blood mononuclear cells (PBMCs), sampled when the disease was refractory, from a patient treated with antithyroid drugs. The CDR3 spells CSVEEARQHSRKLFF. CDR3 nucleotides: TGCAGCGTTGAAGAGGCGAGGCAGCACTCGAGGAAACTGTTTTTT.